The clone carrying this TCR beta chain was counted ten times or more. No antigen is known for it. The data stem from a study of neurological immune-mediated disorders. The study, taken as a whole, reports: Private repertoires in all groups were suggested by the absence of shared CDR3 amino acid sequences among expanded clones across subjects.

TCRdb re-derived calls from the 5' RACE reads in MiXCR, one entry per CDR3 protein. The sample lists 11,000 to 15,000 distinct CDR3 sequences, under 8% seen once, with around 22% in the top ten. The CDR3 covers 15 residues. V lost 3 bases, J lost 2 bases, and 5 bases stayed unmatched. From germline, CDR1 is MNHEY and CDR2 SVGAGI. This receptor was identified in a woman between 35 and 50 years old in good health. The chain uses TRBV6-5 and TRBJ2-5; TRBD2 matches 8 bases. The sequencing sample was made of CD8+ T cells from blood. The DNA for the CDR3 is TGTGCCAGCAGTTATGGCGGGGGGCAACAAGAGACCCAGTACTTC. Encoded protein: CASSYGGGQQETQYF.